The present entry profiles one TCR beta chain with its context. This sample is drawn from a study of blood T cell repertoires in COVID-19. Study summary: Italy, Spain and the United States were the sources of the convalescent and acute COVID-19 samples. T cells, B-cell-depleted T cells, or PBMCs supplied cDNA or gDNA.

The CDR3 is 13 amino acids. Germline-derived CDR1 and CDR2 are SGHRS and YFSETQ. V was cut by 2 bases and J by 5 bases, with 10 bases left in between. Authors' processing steps: Estimated nucleated cell counts came from reference gene primer amplification. TCRdb keeps only in-frame clones here, not all; method: immunoSEQ multiplex PCR. Clonal size and the V and J genes are those of that table, whereas D and trimming came from the DNA. There are under 65,000 clones in the sample; more than 60% occur only once, and about 15% lies in the top ten. This sequence was found in a woman aged 70 to 79 with acute or convalescent COVID-19. Sequences were obtained from peripheral blood. The J gene is TRBJ2-5, the V gene TRBV5-1, with D possibly matching TRBD2 (6 bases). The CDR3 region is CASSFGAGETQYF. In nucleotides, the CDR3 is TGCGCCAGCAGCTTTGGAGCGGGTGAGACCCAGTACTTC.